One sample yielded the 2 T cell receptor beta chains listed below, sequenced in a study of blood T cell repertoires in COVID-19. Assay used: immunoSEQ multiplex PCR; TCRdb lists only in-frame clones, some missing. The data show about 410,000 clones, roughly 90% seen once. The sequenced sample consisted of PBMCs or T cells enriched from blood (not recorded which). These receptors originate from a young woman who had recovered from COVID-19.

J is TRBJ1-2 and V is TRBV12-3 or TRBV12-4, with D possibly matching TRBD1 (6 bases). The V and J ends lost 5 bases and 7 bases respectively, with 11 bases between them. This CDR3 is 12 amino acids long. Written as DNA, the CDR3 is TGTGCCAGCAGTATGGACAGCAGTGGCTACACCTTC. Its translation is CASSMDSSGYTF.

This clone appeared a single time. V usage is TRBV15 and J usage is TRBJ1-1, with D unresolved. Germline values: CDR1 LNHNV, CDR2 YYDKDF (reference sequence). The CDR3 is made up of 13 amino acids. V was cut by 1 base and J by 2 bases, with 5 bases left in between. The CDR3 is CATSRASNTEAFF. CDR3 coding DNA: TGTGCCACCAGCAGAGCGAGCAACACTGAAGCTTTCTTT.